This TCR beta chain was captured by sequencing in a study of blood T cell repertoires in COVID-19. CDR1 is DFQATT, CDR2 SNEGSKA, per germline (reference sequence). The CDR3 loop spans 11 amino acids. V lost 5 bases and J lost 8, with 12 bases in between. This table comes from immunoSEQ multiplex PCR, and its TCRdb copy is limited to in-frame clones, with some not included. This sample has about 120,000 clones; 70% to 90% occur once, and the top ten carry approximately 2.3%. The chain links TRBV20-1 to TRBJ1-2; D uncertain. The sample taken for sequencing was peripheral blood. This clonotype originated in a man aged 30 to 39 with acute or convalescent COVID-19. The CDR3 is CSAGRGNGYTF. Written as DNA, the CDR3 is TGCAGTGCTGGCCGCGGGAACGGCTACACCTTC.